This entry concerns a single T cell receptor beta chain. Sample time point: baseline pretreatment blood. Treatment in this sample: 15 Gy SBRT to primary tumor, nephrectomy 4 weeks later. Per germline, CDR1 LNHDA and CDR2 SQIVND (reference sequence). The CDR3 totals 15 residues. Trimming took off 6 bases at V and 4 bases at J, with 19 bases between the two ends. Method: immunoSEQ multiplex PCR; TCRdb's copy keeps in-frame clones and lacks some. The sample includes roughly 130,000 clones, more than 70% seen only once; the top ten take around 12%. The data were taken from a study of radiation and T cells in renal cell carcinoma.

The source material was blood, sampled from a patient whose treatment included radiotherapy and nephrectomy. The chain has TRBV19 and TRBJ2-7; D is possibly TRBD1 or TRBD2 (5 bases each). This sequence was found in a woman between 50 and 59 years old with renal cell carcinoma. The CDR3 loop is CASRQTGIGEYEQYF. CDR3 nucleotides: TGTGCCAGTAGGCAAACCGGGATAGGGGAATACGAGCAGTACTTC.